The next 4 T cell receptor beta chains were all read from a single sample in a study of beta chain features in type 1 diabetes. Notes on the study in general: Among patients with Type 1 diabetes, TCRB CDR3s were moderately but significantly shorter in every one of the four CD4+ subsets.

Expressed TCRB transcripts were sequenced after all isolated RNA was converted to cDNA. Some clones are missing from TCRdb's copy, which holds only in-frame ones; the method was immunoSEQ multiplex PCR. This table has about 340,000 clones, 9.3% appearing once. Which antigens these TCRs recognize remains unknown. The material sequenced was central memory CD4+ T cells from blood. The receptor source for this set is a young man with type 1 diabetes.

This clone appeared a few times. The chain employs TRBV9 and TRBJ2-5, with 10 bases lining up with TRBD2. Germline loops: CDR1 SGDLS, CDR2 YYNGEE. The CDR3 is made up of 16 amino acids. J lost 5 bases, V lost 4 bases, and 11 bases had no gene match. CDR3 amino acids: CASSPPLAGGVETQYF. The DNA of the CDR3 is TGTGCCAGCAGCCCCCCCTTAGCGGGGGGTGTGGAGACCCAGTACTTC.

The CDR3 bases are TGTGCCACCAGCAGAGATCGGGCAGTGAGAGAGACCCAGTACTTC. This encodes CATSRDRAVRETQYF. The chain couples TRBV15 to TRBJ2-5; D gene uncertain. The germline V gene has CDR1 LNHNV and CDR2 YYDKDF (reference sequence). This CDR3 is built from 15 residues. V was shortened by 0 bases and J by 4 bases, with 12 bases between the two germline ends.

The J gene is TRBJ1-3, the V gene TRBV15, with no clear D. CDR3 length: 16 residues. V lost 0 bases and J 0 bases, leaving 9 bases between the germline ends. Germline V gives CDR1 LNHNV, CDR2 YYDKDF (reference sequence). The CDR3 reads CATSRDLAYSGNTIYF. In nucleotides, the CDR3 is TGTGCCACCAGCAGAGACTTGGCCTACTCTGGAAACACCATATATTTT.

This chain connects TRBV14 to TRBJ2-5; D is perhaps TRBD2 (5 bases). V was shortened by 0 bases and J by 5 bases, with 7 bases between the two germline ends. This CDR3 is built from 13 residues. Germline assignment: CDR1 SGHDN and CDR2 FVKESK. CDR3 region: CASSQEWRETQYF. DNA of the CDR3: TGTGCCAGCAGCCAAGAGTGGAGGGAGACCCAGTACTTC.